This paragraph reports one T cell receptor beta chain. This sample was taken from a study of OX40 agonist ivuxolimab in advanced cancers. This table comes from immunoSEQ multiplex PCR, and its TCRdb copy is limited to in-frame clones, with some not included. The sample holds 96,000 or so clones, around 91% seen once. V lost 1 base to trimming and J lost 5 bases, with 14 bases between them. The CDR3 consists of 15 residues. CDR1 SGHTA and CDR2 FQGNSA come from the germline V gene. The TCR sequence derives from an adult with an advanced solid tumor such as melanoma, head and neck, liver or kidney cancer. The sequences come from CD4+ or CD8+ T cells sorted from blood, collected in a trial of the OX40 agonist ivuxolimab. The chain couples TRBV7-2 to TRBJ1-1; possible D gene TRBD1, 5 bases. CDR3 DNA: TGTGCCAGCAGCTTAGATCGGGGGGGTCGAACTGAAGCTTTCTTT. It yields the protein CASSLDRGGRTEAFF.